The clone carrying this TCR beta chain was observed at least ten times. The sample originates from a study of T cells in Graves' hyperthyroidism and ophthalmopathy. RNA transcripts served as the template for amplifying TCR beta CDR3 regions. HTBI primers were the set used in a first-round RT-PCR of the TCR CDR3. TCRdb itself ran the multiplex PCR reads through MiXCR, one entry per CDR3 protein. The table records around 690,000 distinct CDR3 sequences, 15% to 20% of them present only once. This CDR3 has 14 residues. V was trimmed by 6 bases and J by 0 bases, leaving 12 bases between them. The germline V gene has CDR1 PRHDT and CDR2 FYEKMQ (reference sequence).

The chain is built from TRBV13 and TRBJ2-7; D is uncertain. The sample was blood. This TCR derives from a man over 45 with Graves' hyperthyroidism. The CDR3 sequence is CASRTATDSYEQYF. The CDR3 nucleotides are TGTGCCAGCAGAACGGCCACCGACTCCTACGAGCAGTACTTC. Full variable domain (rest looked up from reference TRBV13 and TRBJ2-7): AAGVIQSPRHLIKEKRETATLKCYPIPRHDTVYWYQQGPGQDPQFLISFYEKMQSDKGSIPDRFSAQQFSDYHSELNMSSLELGDSALYFCASRTATDSYEQYFGPGTRLTVT.